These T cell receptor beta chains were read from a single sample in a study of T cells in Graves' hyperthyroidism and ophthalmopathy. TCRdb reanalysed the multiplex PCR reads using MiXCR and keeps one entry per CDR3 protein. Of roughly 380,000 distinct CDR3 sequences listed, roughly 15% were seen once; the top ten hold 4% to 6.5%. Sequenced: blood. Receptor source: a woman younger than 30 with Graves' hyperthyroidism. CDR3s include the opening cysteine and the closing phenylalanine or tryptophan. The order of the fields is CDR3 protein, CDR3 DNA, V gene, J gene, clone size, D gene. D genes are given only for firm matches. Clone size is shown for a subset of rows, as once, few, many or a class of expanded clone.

CDR3aa: CASSLSGLYTDTQYF
CDR3nt: TGCGCCAGCAGCTTATCGGGACTCTACACAGATACGCAGTATTTT
v_gene: TRBV5-1
j_gene: TRBJ2-3
abundance: many
d_gene: -

CDR3aa: CASSSSEWGETQYF
CDR3nt: TGTGCCAGCAGCTCTAGCGAGTGGGGAGAGACCCAGTACTTC
v_gene: TRBV7-2
j_gene: TRBJ2-5
abundance: -
d_gene: -

CDR3aa: CASSELWSGQGWYEQYF
CDR3nt: TGTGCCAGCAGTGAACTGTGGTCGGGTCAGGGGTGGTACGAGCAGTACTTC
v_gene: TRBV2
j_gene: TRBJ2-7
abundance: many
d_gene: -

CDR3aa: CASSAGPQGDEQFF
CDR3nt: TGTGCCAGCAGCGCCGGACCACAGGGGGATGAGCAGTTCTTC
v_gene: TRBV9
j_gene: TRBJ2-1
abundance: -
d_gene: TRBD1

CDR3aa: CASSPHRNQPQHF
CDR3nt: TGTGCCAGCAGCCCACATAGGAATCAGCCCCAGCATTTT
v_gene: TRBV12-3/TRBV12-4
j_gene: TRBJ1-5
abundance: many
d_gene: -

CDR3aa: CSANGQGTYGYTF
CDR3nt: TGCAGTGCTAACGGACAGGGGACCTATGGCTACACCTTC
v_gene: TRBV20-1
j_gene: TRBJ1-2
abundance: many
d_gene: TRBD1

CDR3aa: CSARGPRDSTDTQYF
CDR3nt: TGCAGTGCTAGAGGACCCCGGGACAGCACAGATACGCAGTATTTT
v_gene: TRBV20-1
j_gene: TRBJ2-3
abundance: many
d_gene: -

CDR3aa: CASSLLTSGSSEQFF
CDR3nt: TGTGCCAGCAGCTTATTGACTAGCGGGAGTAGTGAGCAGTTCTTC
v_gene: TRBV7-9
j_gene: TRBJ2-1
abundance: many
d_gene: TRBD2

CDR3aa: CASSLALSYEQYF
CDR3nt: TGTGCCAGCAGCTTAGCCCTCTCCTACGAGCAGTACTTC
v_gene: TRBV28
j_gene: TRBJ2-7
abundance: many
d_gene: -

CDR3aa: CASSRLGIWAYGFDTEAFF
CDR3nt: TGCGCCAGCAGCCGACTGGGGATATGGGCGTACGGTTTCGACACTGAAGCTTTCTTT
v_gene: TRBV4-1
j_gene: TRBJ1-1
abundance: -
d_gene: -

CDR3aa: CASSPPPGDTEAFF
CDR3nt: TGTGCCAGCAGCCCACCGCCCGGGGACACTGAAGCTTTCTTT
v_gene: TRBV3-1
j_gene: TRBJ1-1
abundance: many
d_gene: -

CDR3aa: CASSFQGVMGNQPQHF
CDR3nt: TGTGCCAGCAGTTTTCAAGGGGTGATGGGCAATCAGCCCCAGCATTTT
v_gene: TRBV28
j_gene: TRBJ1-5
abundance: few
d_gene: -

CDR3aa: CATSIRQSEGLEQYF
CDR3nt: TGTGCCACCAGCATACGACAGTCGGAAGGCCTGGAGCAGTACTTC
v_gene: TRBV15
j_gene: TRBJ2-7
abundance: few
d_gene: -

CDR3aa: CASSLLGKSNEKLFF
CDR3nt: TGCGCCAGCAGCTTGTTGGGAAAATCAAATGAAAAACTGTTTTTT
v_gene: TRBV5-1
j_gene: TRBJ1-4
abundance: few
d_gene: -

CDR3aa: CASSSRQAPYEQYF
CDR3nt: TGTGCCAGCAGTAGCCGCCAGGCCCCCTACGAGCAGTACTTC
v_gene: TRBV6-1
j_gene: TRBJ2-7
abundance: many
d_gene: -

CDR3aa: CASSARTEETQYF
CDR3nt: TGTGCCAGCAGCGCCCGGACAGAAGAGACCCAGTACTTC
v_gene: TRBV7-9
j_gene: TRBJ2-5
abundance: -
d_gene: -

CDR3aa: CAWSDRDRKFF
CDR3nt: TGTGCCTGGAGTGACCGGGACAGAAAGTTCTTC
v_gene: TRBV30
j_gene: TRBJ2-1
abundance: many
d_gene: TRBD1

CDR3aa: CASLRQSYNEQFF
CDR3nt: TGTGCCAGCTTGCGACAGTCCTACAATGAGCAGTTCTTC
v_gene: TRBV5-6
j_gene: TRBJ2-1
abundance: many
d_gene: -

CDR3aa: CASSGDSRYEQYF
CDR3nt: TGTGCCAGCAGTGGGGACTCCCGCTACGAGCAGTACTTC
v_gene: TRBV2
j_gene: TRBJ2-7
abundance: many
d_gene: -

CDR3aa: CASSQTGDEQYF
CDR3nt: TGTGCCAGCTCCCAGACAGGGGACGAGCAGTACTTC
v_gene: TRBV18
j_gene: TRBJ2-7
abundance: -
d_gene: TRBD1

CDR3aa: CASSTWTSGGTNEQFF
CDR3nt: TGTGCCAGCTCAACCTGGACTAGCGGGGGGACCAATGAGCAGTTCTTC
v_gene: TRBV18
j_gene: TRBJ2-1
abundance: many
d_gene: TRBD2

CDR3aa: CASSRQTLNTEAFF
CDR3nt: TGTGCCAGCAGTAGACAGACCCTGAACACTGAAGCTTTCTTT
v_gene: TRBV2
j_gene: TRBJ1-1
abundance: many
d_gene: -

CDR3aa: CASSSPGTGGLGYTF
CDR3nt: TGTGCCAGCAGCTCCCCCGGGACAGGAGGGCTAGGCTACACCTTC
v_gene: TRBV5-6
j_gene: TRBJ1-2
abundance: -
d_gene: TRBD1

CDR3aa: CASSFEASGGEQYF
CDR3nt: TGTGCCAGCAGTTTCGAGGCGTCGGGGGGCGAGCAGTACTTC
v_gene: TRBV27
j_gene: TRBJ2-7
abundance: many
d_gene: TRBD2

CDR3aa: CASSYSTGGRNTEAFF
CDR3nt: TGTGCCAGCAGTTACTCCACAGGGGGCCGGAACACTGAAGCTTTCTTT
v_gene: TRBV6-2/TRBV6-3
j_gene: TRBJ1-1
abundance: many
d_gene: TRBD1

CDR3aa: CAWSVRATSDYEQYF
CDR3nt: TGTGCCTGGAGTGTACGGGCCACCTCTGACTACGAGCAGTACTTC
v_gene: TRBV30
j_gene: TRBJ2-7
abundance: many
d_gene: -

CDR3aa: CAIQTRLAGARTGELFF
CDR3nt: TGTGCCATCCAGACACGACTAGCGGGAGCGCGAACCGGGGAGCTGTTTTTT
v_gene: TRBV7-9
j_gene: TRBJ2-2
abundance: many
d_gene: TRBD2

CDR3aa: CASGRGANEQFF
CDR3nt: TGTGCCAGCGGAAGAGGGGCCAATGAGCAGTTCTTC
v_gene: TRBV7-3
j_gene: TRBJ2-1
abundance: -
d_gene: -

CDR3aa: CASSLGTSGYQETQYF
CDR3nt: TGTGCCAGCAGTTTGGGGACTAGCGGGTACCAAGAGACCCAGTACTTC
v_gene: TRBV27
j_gene: TRBJ2-5
abundance: many
d_gene: TRBD2

CDR3aa: CASTSDRGLTEAFF
CDR3nt: TGTGCCAGCACCTCGGACAGGGGGCTCACTGAAGCTTTCTTT
v_gene: TRBV27
j_gene: TRBJ1-1
abundance: many
d_gene: TRBD1

CDR3aa: CASSETGNNSPLHF
CDR3nt: TGTGCCAGCAGTGAGACAGGGAATAATTCACCCCTCCACTTT
v_gene: TRBV3-1
j_gene: TRBJ1-6
abundance: few
d_gene: TRBD1

CDR3aa: CASSMQGPYEQYF
CDR3nt: TGTGCCAGTAGTATGCAGGGGCCCTACGAGCAGTACTTC
v_gene: TRBV19
j_gene: TRBJ2-7
abundance: -
d_gene: -

CDR3aa: CASSTGGAGANVLTF
CDR3nt: TGTGCCAGCAGCACAGGGGGCGCGGGGGCCAACGTCCTGACTTTC
v_gene: TRBV28
j_gene: TRBJ2-6
abundance: many
d_gene: TRBD1

CDR3aa: CASESPEGGRKQFF
CDR3nt: TGTGCCAGCGAGTCCCCAGAGGGGGGGCGGAAGCAGTTCTTC
v_gene: TRBV6-1
j_gene: TRBJ2-1
abundance: -
d_gene: -

CDR3aa: CASSIGAPEYNEQFF
CDR3nt: TGTGCCAGTAGTATAGGAGCGCCGGAATACAATGAGCAGTTCTTC
v_gene: TRBV19
j_gene: TRBJ2-1
abundance: -
d_gene: -

CDR3aa: CASSYSQAYGYTF
CDR3nt: TGTGCCAGCAGTTACTCACAGGCCTATGGCTACACCTTC
v_gene: TRBV6-5
j_gene: TRBJ1-2
abundance: many
d_gene: -

CDR3aa: CASSLGLAGTYNEQFF
CDR3nt: TGTGCCAGCAGCCTCGGACTAGCGGGAACATACAATGAGCAGTTCTTC
v_gene: TRBV11-3
j_gene: TRBJ2-1
abundance: many
d_gene: TRBD2

CDR3aa: CASSSSPGAQETQYF
CDR3nt: TGTGCCAGCAGCTCCTCGCCCGGGGCGCAAGAGACCCAGTACTTC
v_gene: TRBV11-2
j_gene: TRBJ2-5
abundance: -
d_gene: -

CDR3aa: CASSFSTASGNTIYF
CDR3nt: TGTGCCAGCAGCTTTTCGACAGCGTCTGGAAACACCATATATTTT
v_gene: TRBV5-5
j_gene: TRBJ1-3
abundance: few
d_gene: -

CDR3aa: CASSLVQNQPQHF
CDR3nt: TGTGCCAGCAGCTTAGTTCAGAATCAGCCCCAGCATTTT
v_gene: TRBV11-2
j_gene: TRBJ1-5
abundance: many
d_gene: -

CDR3aa: CASSLARAMNTEAFF
CDR3nt: TGTGCCAGCAGCTTAGCGCGGGCTATGAACACTGAAGCTTTCTTT
v_gene: TRBV7-8
j_gene: TRBJ1-1
abundance: many
d_gene: -

CDR3aa: CAGGNQETQYF
CDR3nt: TGTGCCGGAGGGAACCAAGAGACCCAGTACTTC
v_gene: TRBV11-2
j_gene: TRBJ2-5
abundance: -
d_gene: -

CDR3aa: CASGLAPGGNTEAFF
CDR3nt: TGTGCTAGTGGTTTGGCCCCAGGGGGGAACACTGAAGCTTTCTTT
v_gene: TRBV12-5
j_gene: TRBJ1-1
abundance: few
d_gene: TRBD1

CDR3aa: CASSEGQGTDTQYF
CDR3nt: TGTGCCAGCAGTGAGGGACAGGGCACAGATACGCAGTATTTT
v_gene: TRBV6-1
j_gene: TRBJ2-3
abundance: many
d_gene: TRBD1

CDR3aa: CSVGLTGHNEQFF
CDR3nt: TGCAGCGTTGGGCTGACCGGGCACAATGAGCAGTTCTTC
v_gene: TRBV29-1
j_gene: TRBJ2-1
abundance: many
d_gene: -

CDR3aa: CASSESAGLYEQYF
CDR3nt: TGTGCCAGCAGTGAATCGGCTGGGCTTTACGAGCAGTACTTC
v_gene: TRBV6-1
j_gene: TRBJ2-7
abundance: -
d_gene: -

CDR3aa: CAWSVESFNTEAFF
CDR3nt: TGTGCCTGGAGTGTAGAGAGCTTCAACACTGAAGCTTTCTTT
v_gene: TRBV30
j_gene: TRBJ1-1
abundance: many
d_gene: -

CDR3aa: CASSRWISGSYNEQFF
CDR3nt: TGTGCCAGCAGCCGTTGGATTAGCGGCTCCTACAATGAGCAGTTCTTC
v_gene: TRBV9
j_gene: TRBJ2-1
abundance: -
d_gene: -

CDR3aa: CASSVVSGAEAFF
CDR3nt: TGTGCCAGCAGCGTAGTGTCAGGCGCTGAAGCTTTCTTT
v_gene: TRBV9
j_gene: TRBJ1-1
abundance: -
d_gene: -

CDR3aa: CSAREQGAEQYF
CDR3nt: TGCAGTGCTAGAGAACAGGGTGCGGAGCAGTACTTC
v_gene: TRBV20-1
j_gene: TRBJ2-7
abundance: many
d_gene: -

CDR3aa: CASSRGTGDTGELFF
CDR3nt: TGCGCCAGCAGCCGCGGGACAGGGGACACCGGGGAGCTGTTTTTT
v_gene: TRBV4-3
j_gene: TRBJ2-2
abundance: few
d_gene: TRBD1

CDR3aa: CASSPDRAVTDTQYF
CDR3nt: TGTGCCAGCAGCCCGGACAGGGCGGTCACAGATACGCAGTATTTT
v_gene: TRBV9
j_gene: TRBJ2-3
abundance: many
d_gene: TRBD1

CDR3aa: CASNGGPDVPATGELFF
CDR3nt: TGTGCCAGCAACGGGGGCCCGGATGTCCCCGCCACCGGGGAGCTGTTTTTT
v_gene: TRBV2
j_gene: TRBJ2-2
abundance: -
d_gene: -

CDR3aa: CSARDRTSGDNEQFF
CDR3nt: TGCAGTGCTAGAGATCGAACTAGCGGTGACAATGAGCAGTTCTTC
v_gene: TRBV20-1
j_gene: TRBJ2-1
abundance: many
d_gene: TRBD2

CDR3aa: CASSDSDRGYQETQYF
CDR3nt: TGTGCCAGCAGCGATTCGGACAGGGGATACCAAGAGACCCAGTACTTC
v_gene: TRBV12-3/TRBV12-4
j_gene: TRBJ2-5
abundance: many
d_gene: TRBD1